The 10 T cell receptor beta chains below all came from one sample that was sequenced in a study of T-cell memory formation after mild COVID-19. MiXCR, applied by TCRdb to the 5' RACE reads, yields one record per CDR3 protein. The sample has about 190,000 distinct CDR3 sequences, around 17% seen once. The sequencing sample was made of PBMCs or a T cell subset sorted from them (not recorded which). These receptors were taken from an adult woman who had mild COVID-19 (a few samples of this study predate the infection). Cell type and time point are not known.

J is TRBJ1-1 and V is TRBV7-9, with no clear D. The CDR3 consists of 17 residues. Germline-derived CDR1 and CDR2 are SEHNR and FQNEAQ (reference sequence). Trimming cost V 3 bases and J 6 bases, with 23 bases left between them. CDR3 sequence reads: CASSLSWPDGRSSEAFF. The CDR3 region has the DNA TGTGCCAGCAGCTTGAGTTGGCCGGACGGTCGGTCGTCTGAAGCTTTCTTT. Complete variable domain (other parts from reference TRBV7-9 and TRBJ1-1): DTGVSQNPRHKITKRGQNVTFRCDPISEHNRLYWYRQTLGQGPEFLTYFQNEAQLEKSRLLSDRFSAERPKGSFSTLEIQRTEQGDSAMYLCASSLSWPDGRSSEAFFGQGTRLTVV.

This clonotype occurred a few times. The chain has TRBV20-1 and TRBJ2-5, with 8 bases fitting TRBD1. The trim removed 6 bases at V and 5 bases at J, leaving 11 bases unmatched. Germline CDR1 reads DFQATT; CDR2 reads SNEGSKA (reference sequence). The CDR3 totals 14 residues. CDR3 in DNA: TGCAGTGCCAATGATAGGACAGGGATGGAGACCCAGTACTTC. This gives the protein CSANDRTGMETQYF.

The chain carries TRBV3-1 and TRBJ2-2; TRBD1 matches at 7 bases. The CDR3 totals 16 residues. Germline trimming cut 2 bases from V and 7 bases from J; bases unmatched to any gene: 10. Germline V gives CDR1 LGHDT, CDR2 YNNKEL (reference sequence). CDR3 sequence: CASSQLVGGSSGELFF. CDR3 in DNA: TGTGCCAGCAGCCAACTTGTAGGGGGCTCGAGCGGGGAGCTGTTTTTT.

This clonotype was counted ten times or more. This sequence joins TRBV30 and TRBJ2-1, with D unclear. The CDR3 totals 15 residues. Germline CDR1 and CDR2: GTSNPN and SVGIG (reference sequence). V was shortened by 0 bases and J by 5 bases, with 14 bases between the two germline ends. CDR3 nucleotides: TGTGCCTGGAGTGTACTCAGGCGCACGAACAATGAGCAGTTCTTC. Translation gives CAWSVLRRTNNEQFF.

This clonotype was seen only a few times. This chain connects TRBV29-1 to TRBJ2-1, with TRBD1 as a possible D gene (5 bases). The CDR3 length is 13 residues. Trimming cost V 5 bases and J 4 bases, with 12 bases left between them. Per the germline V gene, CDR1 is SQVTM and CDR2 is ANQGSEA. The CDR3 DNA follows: TGCAGCGTTTGCACAGGAGCTTACAATGAGCAGTTCTTC. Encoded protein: CSVCTGAYNEQFF.

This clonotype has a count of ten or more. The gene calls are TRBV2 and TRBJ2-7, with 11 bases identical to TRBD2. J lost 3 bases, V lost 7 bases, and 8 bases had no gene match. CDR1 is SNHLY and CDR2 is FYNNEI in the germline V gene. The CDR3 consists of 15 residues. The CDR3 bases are TGTGCCAGCACAGATCTAGCGGGGGGATACTACGAGCAGTACTTC. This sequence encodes CASTDLAGGYYEQYF.

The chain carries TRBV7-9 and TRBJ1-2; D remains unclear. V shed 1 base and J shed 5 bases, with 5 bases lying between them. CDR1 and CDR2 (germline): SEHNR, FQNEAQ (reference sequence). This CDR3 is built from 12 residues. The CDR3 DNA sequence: TGTGCCAGCAGCTTAGACCCTTATGGCTACACCTTC. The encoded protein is CASSLDPYGYTF.

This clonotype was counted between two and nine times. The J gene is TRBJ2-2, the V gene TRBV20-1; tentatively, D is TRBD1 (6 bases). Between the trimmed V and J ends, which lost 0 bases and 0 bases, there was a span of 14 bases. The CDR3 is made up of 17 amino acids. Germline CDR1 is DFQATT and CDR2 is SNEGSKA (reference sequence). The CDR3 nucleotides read TGCAGTGCTAGAGATCCGGCGAGGGGGTCGAACACCGGGGAGCTGTTTTTT. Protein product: CSARDPARGSNTGELFF.

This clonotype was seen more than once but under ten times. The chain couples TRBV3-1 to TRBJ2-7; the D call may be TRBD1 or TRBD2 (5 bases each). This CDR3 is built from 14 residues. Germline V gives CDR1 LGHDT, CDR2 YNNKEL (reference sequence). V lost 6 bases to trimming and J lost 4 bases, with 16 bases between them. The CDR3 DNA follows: TGTGCCAGCAGTCAACGTTCGGGGCTTTACGAGCAGTACTTC. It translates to CASSQRSGLYEQYF.

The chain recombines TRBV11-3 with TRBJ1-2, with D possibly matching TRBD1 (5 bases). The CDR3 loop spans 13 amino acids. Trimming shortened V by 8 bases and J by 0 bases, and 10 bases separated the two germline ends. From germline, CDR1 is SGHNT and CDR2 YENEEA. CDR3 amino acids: CASGQGTNYGYTF. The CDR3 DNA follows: TGTGCCAGCGGCCAGGGTACTAACTATGGCTACACCTTC.